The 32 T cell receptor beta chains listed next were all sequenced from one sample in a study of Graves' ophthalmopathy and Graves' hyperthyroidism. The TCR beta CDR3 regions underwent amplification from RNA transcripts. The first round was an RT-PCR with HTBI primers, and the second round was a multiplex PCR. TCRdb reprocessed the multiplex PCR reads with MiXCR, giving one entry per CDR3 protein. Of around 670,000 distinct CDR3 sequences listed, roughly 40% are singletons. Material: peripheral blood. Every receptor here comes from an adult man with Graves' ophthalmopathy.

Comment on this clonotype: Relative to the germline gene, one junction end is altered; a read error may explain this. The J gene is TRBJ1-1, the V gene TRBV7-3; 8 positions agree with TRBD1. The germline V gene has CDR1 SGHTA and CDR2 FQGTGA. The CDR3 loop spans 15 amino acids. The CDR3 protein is CASSYRQGMNAEAFF. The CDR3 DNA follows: TGTGCCAGCAGTTACCGACAGGGGATGAACGCTGAAGCTTTCTTT.

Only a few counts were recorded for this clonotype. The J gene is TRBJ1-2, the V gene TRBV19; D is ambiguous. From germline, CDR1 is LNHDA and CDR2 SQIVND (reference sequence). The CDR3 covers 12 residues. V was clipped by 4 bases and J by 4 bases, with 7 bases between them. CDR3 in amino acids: CASSTDTYGYTF. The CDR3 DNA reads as TGTGCCAGTAGTACAGATACCTATGGCTACACCTTC.

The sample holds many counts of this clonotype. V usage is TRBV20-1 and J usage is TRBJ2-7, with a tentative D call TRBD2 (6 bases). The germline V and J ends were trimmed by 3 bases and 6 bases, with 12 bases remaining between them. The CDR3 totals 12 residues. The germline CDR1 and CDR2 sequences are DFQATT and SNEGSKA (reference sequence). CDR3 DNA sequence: TGCAGTGCTAGCGGGGGAGTCGGCGAGCAGTACTTC. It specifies CSASGGVGEQYF.

DNA of the CDR3: TGTGCCAGCATCGAGTCGGGACAGTTGAACACTGAAGCTTTCTTT. Protein sequence: CASIESGQLNTEAFF. V is TRBV25-1 and J is TRBJ1-1; 7 bases are shared with TRBD1. Trimming took 7 bases from V and 0 from J; bases not matched to a gene: 8. Germline loops: CDR1 MGHDK, CDR2 SYGVNS. The CDR3 spans 15 residues.

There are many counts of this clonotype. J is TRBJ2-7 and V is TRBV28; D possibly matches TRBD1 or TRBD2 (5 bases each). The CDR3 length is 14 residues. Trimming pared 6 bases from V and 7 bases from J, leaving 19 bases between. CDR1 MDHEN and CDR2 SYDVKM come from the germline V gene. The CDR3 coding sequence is TGTGCCAGCAGCCAACGGGGACCCCGAGGGGAGCAGTACTTC. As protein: CASSQRGPRGEQYF.

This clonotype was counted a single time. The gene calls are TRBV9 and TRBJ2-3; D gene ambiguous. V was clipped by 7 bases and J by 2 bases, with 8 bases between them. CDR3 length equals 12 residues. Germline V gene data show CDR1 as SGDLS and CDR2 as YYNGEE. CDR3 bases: TGTGCCAGCGGCCCCTACACAGATACGCAGTATTTT. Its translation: CASGPYTDTQYF.

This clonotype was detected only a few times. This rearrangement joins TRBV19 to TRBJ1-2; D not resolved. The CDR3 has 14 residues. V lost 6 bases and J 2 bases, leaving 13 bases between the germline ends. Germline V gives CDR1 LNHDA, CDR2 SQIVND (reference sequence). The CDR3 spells CASSSPDGNYGYTF. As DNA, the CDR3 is TGTGCCAGTAGCTCCCCTGACGGGAACTATGGCTACACCTTC.

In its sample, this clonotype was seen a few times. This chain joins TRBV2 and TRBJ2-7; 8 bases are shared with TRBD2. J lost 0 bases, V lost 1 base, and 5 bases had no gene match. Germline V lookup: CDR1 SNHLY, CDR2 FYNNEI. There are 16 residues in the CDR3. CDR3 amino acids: CASSEGLARSSYEQYF. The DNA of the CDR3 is TGTGCCAGCAGTGAAGGACTAGCGAGGAGCTCCTACGAGCAGTACTTC.

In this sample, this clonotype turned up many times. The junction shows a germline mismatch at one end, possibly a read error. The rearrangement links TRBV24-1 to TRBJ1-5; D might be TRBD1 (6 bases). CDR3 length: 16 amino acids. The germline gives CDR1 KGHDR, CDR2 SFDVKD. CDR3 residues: CASSDGRGISNQPQHF. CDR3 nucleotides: TGTGCCAGCAGTGACGGCAGGGGCATTAGCAATCAGCCCCAGCATTTT.

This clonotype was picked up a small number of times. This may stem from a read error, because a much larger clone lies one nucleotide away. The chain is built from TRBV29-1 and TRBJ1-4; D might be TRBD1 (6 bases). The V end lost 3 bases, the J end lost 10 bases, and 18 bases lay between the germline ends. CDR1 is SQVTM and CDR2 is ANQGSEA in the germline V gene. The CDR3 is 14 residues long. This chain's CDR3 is CSVDQGSGRGKLFF. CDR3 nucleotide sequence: TGCAGCGTTGATCAAGGCTCGGGCAGGGGAAAACTGTTTTTT. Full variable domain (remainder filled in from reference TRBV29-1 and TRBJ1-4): SAVISQKPSRDICQRGTSLTIQCQVDSQVTMMFWYRQQPGQSLTLIATANQGSEATYESGFVIDKFPISRPNLTFSTLTVSNMSPEDSSIYLCSVDQGSGRGKLFFGSGTQLSVL.

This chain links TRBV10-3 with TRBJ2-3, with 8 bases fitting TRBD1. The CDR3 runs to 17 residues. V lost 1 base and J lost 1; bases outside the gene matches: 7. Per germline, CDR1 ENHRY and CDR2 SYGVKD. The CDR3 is CAISELETGVRTDTQYF. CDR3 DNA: TGTGCCATCAGTGAGTTAGAGACAGGGGTCCGCACAGATACGCAGTATTTT.

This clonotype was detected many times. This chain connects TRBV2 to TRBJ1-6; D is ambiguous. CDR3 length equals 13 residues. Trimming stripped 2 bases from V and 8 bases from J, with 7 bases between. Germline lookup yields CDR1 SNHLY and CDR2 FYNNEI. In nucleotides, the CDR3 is TGTGCCAGCAGTGAACAGATGGATTCACCCCTCCACTTT. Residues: CASSEQMDSPLHF.

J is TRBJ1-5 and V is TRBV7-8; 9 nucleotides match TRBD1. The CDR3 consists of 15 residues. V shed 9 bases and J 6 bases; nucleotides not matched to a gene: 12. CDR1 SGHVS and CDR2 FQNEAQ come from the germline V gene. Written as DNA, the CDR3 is TGTGCCAGTAGCGCTTCGACAGGGGGTCTTCAGCCCCAGCATTTT. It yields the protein CASSASTGGLQPQHF.

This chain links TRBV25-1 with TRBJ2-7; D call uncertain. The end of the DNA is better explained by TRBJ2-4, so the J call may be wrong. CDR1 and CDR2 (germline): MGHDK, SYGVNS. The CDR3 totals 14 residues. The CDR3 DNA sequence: TGTGCCAGCAGTGATCCAGCATTAAGGAGCATTCAGTACTTC. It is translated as CASSDPALRSIQYF.

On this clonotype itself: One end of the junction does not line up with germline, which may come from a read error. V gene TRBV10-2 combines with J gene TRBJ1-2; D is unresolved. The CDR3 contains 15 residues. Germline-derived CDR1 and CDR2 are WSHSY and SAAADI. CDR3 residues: CASSYSSSAAYGYTF. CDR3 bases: TGTGCCAGCAGTTACTCGAGCAGCGCGGCCTATGGCTACACCTTC.

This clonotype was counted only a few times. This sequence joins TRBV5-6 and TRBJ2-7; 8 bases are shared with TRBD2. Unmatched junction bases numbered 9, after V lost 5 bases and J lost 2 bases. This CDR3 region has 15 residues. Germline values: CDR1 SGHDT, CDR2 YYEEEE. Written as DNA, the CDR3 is TGTGCCAGCAGGCCCGGGGGGGCAGGGACCTACGAGCAGTACTTC. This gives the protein CASRPGGAGTYEQYF.

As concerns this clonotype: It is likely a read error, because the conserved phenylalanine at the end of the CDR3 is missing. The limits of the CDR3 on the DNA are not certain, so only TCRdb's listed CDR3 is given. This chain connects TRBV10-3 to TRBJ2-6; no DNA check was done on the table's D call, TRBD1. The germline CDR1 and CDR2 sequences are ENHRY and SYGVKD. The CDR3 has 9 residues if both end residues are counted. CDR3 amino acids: CAISRGTDS.

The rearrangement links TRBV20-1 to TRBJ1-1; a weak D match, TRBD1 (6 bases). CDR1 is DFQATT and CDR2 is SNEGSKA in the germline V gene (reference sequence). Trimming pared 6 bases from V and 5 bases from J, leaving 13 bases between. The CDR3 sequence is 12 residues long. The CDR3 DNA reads TGCAGTGCCATGGCGGGGGCAACTGAAGCTTTCTTT. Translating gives CSAMAGATEAFF.

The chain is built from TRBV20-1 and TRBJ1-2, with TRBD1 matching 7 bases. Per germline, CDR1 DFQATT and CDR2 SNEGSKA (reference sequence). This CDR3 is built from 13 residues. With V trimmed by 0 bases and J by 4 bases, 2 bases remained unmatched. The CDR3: CSARDPGGYGYTF. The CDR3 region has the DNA TGCAGTGCTAGAGATCCAGGGGGCTATGGCTACACCTTC.

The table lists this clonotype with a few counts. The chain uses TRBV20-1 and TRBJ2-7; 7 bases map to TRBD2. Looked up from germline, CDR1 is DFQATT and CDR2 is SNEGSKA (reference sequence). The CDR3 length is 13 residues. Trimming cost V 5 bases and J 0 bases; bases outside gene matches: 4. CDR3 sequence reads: CSAVRDYSYEQYF. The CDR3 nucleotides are TGCAGTGCTGTCCGGGACTACTCCTACGAGCAGTACTTC.

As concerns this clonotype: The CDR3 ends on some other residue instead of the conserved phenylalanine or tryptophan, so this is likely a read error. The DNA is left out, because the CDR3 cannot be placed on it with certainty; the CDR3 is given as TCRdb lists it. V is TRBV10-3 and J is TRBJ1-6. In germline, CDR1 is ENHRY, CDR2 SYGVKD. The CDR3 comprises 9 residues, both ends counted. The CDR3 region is CAISENDAR.

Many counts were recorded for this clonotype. CDR3 region: CASSYVRDTEAFF. The CDR3 bases are TGTGCCAGCAGTTACGTGCGGGACACTGAAGCTTTCTTT. V is TRBV6-6 and J is TRBJ1-1, with D unresolved. This CDR3 is built from 13 residues. The germline gives CDR1 MNHNY, CDR2 SVGAGI (reference sequence). Trimming left V 2 bases short and J 3 bases short, with 7 bases between.

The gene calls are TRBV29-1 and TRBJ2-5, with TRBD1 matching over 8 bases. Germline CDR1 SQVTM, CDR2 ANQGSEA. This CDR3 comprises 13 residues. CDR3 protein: CSQDRDSQETQYF. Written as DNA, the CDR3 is TGCAGTCAGGACAGGGACTCTCAAGAGACCCAGTACTTC.

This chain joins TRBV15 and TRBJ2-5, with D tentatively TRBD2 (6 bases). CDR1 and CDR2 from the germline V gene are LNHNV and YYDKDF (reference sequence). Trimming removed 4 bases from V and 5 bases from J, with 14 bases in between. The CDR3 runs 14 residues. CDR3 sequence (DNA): TGTGCCACCAGCATCGGAGGGGATCACGAGACCCAGTACTTC. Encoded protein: CATSIGGDHETQYF.

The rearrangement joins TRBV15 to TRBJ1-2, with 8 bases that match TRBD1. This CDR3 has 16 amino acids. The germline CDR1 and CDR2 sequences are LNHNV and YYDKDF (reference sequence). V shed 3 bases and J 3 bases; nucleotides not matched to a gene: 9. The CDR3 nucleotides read TGTGCCACCAGCAGTGTCCGACAGGGGATCGACTATGGCTACACCTTC. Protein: CATSSVRQGIDYGYTF.

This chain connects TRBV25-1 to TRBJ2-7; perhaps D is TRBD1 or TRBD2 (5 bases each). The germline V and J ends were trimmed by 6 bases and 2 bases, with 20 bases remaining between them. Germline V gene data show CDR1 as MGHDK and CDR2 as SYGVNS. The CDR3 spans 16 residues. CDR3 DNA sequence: TGTGCCAGCAGCGGCCTCGTGGGACCGAGGACCTACGAGCAGTACTTC. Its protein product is CASSGLVGPRTYEQYF.

CDR3 coding DNA: TGTGCCATCAGTGACCCCCTTGGCACGAGATCACCCCTCCACTTT. Its protein product is CAISDPLGTRSPLHF. The chain recombines TRBV10-3 with TRBJ1-6; no firm D call. Trimming took 3 bases from V and 10 from J, leaving 16 bases between them. Per germline, CDR1 ENHRY and CDR2 SYGVKD. The CDR3 length is 15 residues.

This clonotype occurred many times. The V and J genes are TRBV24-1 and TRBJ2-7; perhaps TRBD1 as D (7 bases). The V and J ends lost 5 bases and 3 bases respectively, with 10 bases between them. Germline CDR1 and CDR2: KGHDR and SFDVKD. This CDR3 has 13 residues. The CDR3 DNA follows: TGTGCCACCAGTGGCGGGACAGACTACGAGCAGTACTTC. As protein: CATSGGTDYEQYF.

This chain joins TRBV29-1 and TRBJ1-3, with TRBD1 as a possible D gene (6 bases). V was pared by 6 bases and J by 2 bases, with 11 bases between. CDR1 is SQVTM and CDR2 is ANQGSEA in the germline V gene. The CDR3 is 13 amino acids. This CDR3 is CSVAGDTGNTIYF. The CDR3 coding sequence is TGCAGCGTAGCGGGGGACACTGGAAACACCATATATTTT.

For the CDR3, the DNA is TGTGCCAGCAGCCAACGGGGAGGAGACGGCGAGCAGTACTTC. It specifies CASSQRGGDGEQYF. This chain uses TRBV3-1 with TRBJ2-7, with D tentatively TRBD2 (6 bases). The CDR3 totals 14 residues. Germline V gene data show CDR1 as LGHDT and CDR2 as YNNKEL (reference sequence). Trimming removed 2 bases from V and 6 bases from J, with 14 bases in between.

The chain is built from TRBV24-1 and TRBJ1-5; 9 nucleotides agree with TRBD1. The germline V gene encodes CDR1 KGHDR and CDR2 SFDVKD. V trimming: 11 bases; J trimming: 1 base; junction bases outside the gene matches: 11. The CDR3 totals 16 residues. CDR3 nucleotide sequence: TGTGCCAGCGTCCCGGGACAGGGCCTAAGCAATCAGCCCCAGCATTTT. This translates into CASVPGQGLSNQPQHF.

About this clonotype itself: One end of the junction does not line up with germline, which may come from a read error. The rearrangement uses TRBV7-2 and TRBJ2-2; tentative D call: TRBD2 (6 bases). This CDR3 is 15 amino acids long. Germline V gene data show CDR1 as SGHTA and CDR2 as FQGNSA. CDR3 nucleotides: TGTGCCAGCAGCGGAACAGGACCGAACACCGGGGGGCTGTTTTTT. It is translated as CASSGTGPNTGGLFF. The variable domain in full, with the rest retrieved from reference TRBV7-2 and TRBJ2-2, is GAGVSQSPSNKVTEKGKDVELRCDPISGHTALYWYRQSLGQGLEFLIYFQGNSAPDKSGLPSDRFSAERTGGSVSTLTIQRTQQEDSAVYLCASSGTGPNTGGLFFGEGSRLTVL.